This is a list of T cell receptor beta chains from one sample in a study of shared clonotypes between healthy human individuals. Assay: immunoSEQ multiplex PCR; the TCRdb copy retains only in-frame clones and omits some. The table shows a few million clones, with more than 90% occurring only once. Sequencing input: naive CD4+ T cells sorted from blood. The source of these receptors is a man younger than 35 in good health. CDR3s include the opening cysteine and the closing phenylalanine or tryptophan. The order of the fields is CDR3 DNA, CDR3 protein, V gene, D gene, clone size, J gene. A D gene is named only where the DNA matches it firmly. Size values are once, few and many counts, or a class for expanded clones, and some rows have none.

TGTGCCAGCAGCTTCGGCTTCCTGACCTACGAGCAGTACTTC CASSFGFLTYEQYF TRBV5-6 . once TRBJ2-7
TGTGCCAGCAGCGATCACACGGCCGGGTGGACCCAGTACTTC CASSDHTAGWTQYF TRBV11-2 . . TRBJ2-5
TGTGCCTGGAGTGTCGGCAATAATGAAAAACTGTTTTTT CAWSVGNNEKLFF TRBV30 . . TRBJ1-4
TGTGCCAGCAGCCCGACAGGGGTCCATTCACCCCTCCACTTT CASSPTGVHSPLHF TRBV7-2 TRBD1 . TRBJ1-6
TGTGCCAGCAGTTACTCTGGGCTAGCGGGATTGTTCGAGCAGTACTTC CASSYSGLAGLFEQYF TRBV6-5 TRBD2 . TRBJ2-7
TGCAGTGCTAGAGGGTCCTACGAGCAGTACTTC CSARGSYEQYF TRBV20-1 . few TRBJ2-7
TGTGCCAGCAGCCAGGGGTTCTACAATGAGCAGTTCTTC CASSQGFYNEQFF TRBV14 . . TRBJ2-1
TGTGCCTGGAGGACTAGGCAAGATTTGGATACGCAGTATTTT CAWRTRQDLDTQYF TRBV30 . . TRBJ2-3
TGTGCCAGTTATAAAGGGGACAGGGGTCAGGATGAGCAGTTCTTC CASYKGDRGQDEQFF TRBV6-1 TRBD1 . TRBJ2-1
TGCGCCAGCAGCCAAGGGGCCGGCAGGGGAACCTACGAGCAGTACTTC CASSQGAGRGTYEQYF TRBV4-1 . . TRBJ2-7
TGTGCCACCAGGCGGGGAATCCCACAAGAGACCCAGTACTTC CATRRGIPQETQYF TRBV6-5 . . TRBJ2-5
TGTGCCAGCTCACAAGACAGGGTCCAAGAGACCCAGTACTTC CASSQDRVQETQYF TRBV18 TRBD1 . TRBJ2-5
TGTGCCAGTAGTATAGGGCGGCAGGATCAGCCCCAGCATTTT CASSIGRQDQPQHF TRBV19 . . TRBJ1-5
TGTGCCAGCAGTGAACGAGACACAGATACGCAGTATTTT CASSERDTDTQYF TRBV2 . . TRBJ2-3
TGTGCCAGCAGCCCACAGGGAGCCGCTGAAAAACTGTTTTTT CASSPQGAAEKLFF TRBV11-2 . . TRBJ1-4
TGTGCCAGCAGCTTGTGGGCTTCGGACACAGATACGCAGTATTTT CASSLWASDTDTQYF TRBV27 . . TRBJ2-3
TGTGCCAGCAGGGGACACTCTAATGAAAAACTGTTTTTT CASRGHSNEKLFF TRBV27 . . TRBJ1-4
TGTGCCAGCAGCTTAGATAGCACTAGCGGGGGCCGTCAGTACTTC CASSLDSTSGGRQYF TRBV11-2 TRBD2 once TRBJ2-5
TGTGCCAGCAGCTTAGACAGGGTGGGCGAGCAGTACTTC CASSLDRVGEQYF TRBV7-8 . . TRBJ2-7
TGCGCCAGCAGCTTGGCGGACACCTATGGCTACACCTTC CASSLADTYGYTF TRBV5-1 . . TRBJ1-2
TGTGCCAGTAGTGGGGGACTGAGGTTTCCCTACGAGCAGTACTTC CASSGGLRFPYEQYF TRBV19 . . TRBJ2-7
TGCTGTGGGGGGTCAGGAGAGACCCAGTACTTC CCGGSGETQYF TRBV20-1 . . TRBJ2-5
TGTGCCAGCAGTGAGTACGATGAGCAGTTCTTC CASSEYDEQFF TRBV2 . . TRBJ2-1
TGTGCCAGCAGTTACGTCCGGAACTACGAGCAGTACTTC CASSYVRNYEQYF TRBV6-6 . . TRBJ2-7
TGCGCCAGCAGCCATGGACCGGGGAGCACAGATACGCAGTATTTT CASSHGPGSTDTQYF TRBV4-3 . . TRBJ2-3
TGTGCCAGTAGTATCGGGACAGGGGGCGGAGAGACCCAGTACTTC CASSIGTGGGETQYF TRBV19 TRBD1 . TRBJ2-5
TGTGCCACTACTATTGATGCGACAGGGGGTAGTAATTCACCCCTCCACTTT CATTIDATGGSNSPLHF TRBV10-3 TRBD1 . TRBJ1-6
TGCGCCAGCAGCTTGGTAACGGGAGATTGGGCAGATACGCAGTATTTT CASSLVTGDWADTQYF TRBV5-1 . . TRBJ2-3
TGTGCCAGCAGTTTGGGACAGGGGGCTGGAAACACCATATATTTT CASSLGQGAGNTIYF TRBV27 TRBD1 . TRBJ1-3
TGTGCCAGCAGTTACCTCTCAGAGACCCAGTACTTC CASSYLSETQYF TRBV6-5 . . TRBJ2-5
TGTGCCTGGAGTTTCGGGGGCGGTGGCACCGGGGAGCTGTTTTTT CAWSFGGGGTGELFF TRBV30 . . TRBJ2-2
TGTGCCAGCAGCTTGGGACAGGTCAACACCGGGGAGCTGTTTTTT CASSLGQVNTGELFF TRBV11-3 TRBD1 . TRBJ2-2
TGCGCCAGCCGCCGACAGTCCACTGCAACTAATGAAAAACTGTTTTTT CASRRQSTATNEKLFF TRBV4-3 . . TRBJ1-4
TGTGCCAGCAGTTACGGACAGGGAACTAACACCGGGGAGCTGTTTTTT CASSYGQGTNTGELFF TRBV6-5 TRBD1 . TRBJ2-2
TGTGCCAGCATCAGGGCGGGCACTGAAGCTTTCTTT CASIRAGTEAFF TRBV2 . few TRBJ1-1
TGCGCCAGCAGCTTTTGGACAGAAGAGACCCAGTACTTC CASSFWTEETQYF TRBV5-1 . . TRBJ2-5